This paragraph covers one T cell receptor beta chain sequence. The antigen remains unidentified. Phenotypically, naive CD8+ T cells corresponded to CD45RO-CCR7+CD27+CD95-. This sample is drawn from a study of CXCR3-negative and CXCR3-positive naive CD8 T cells. The libraries of TRB cDNA were constructed through 5' RACE using UMI labels. TCRdb re-called the 5' RACE reads and shows each CDR3 protein once, DNA omitted. The sample totals 75,000 to 100,000 distinct CDR3 sequences; its top ten clones hold 0.9% to 1.2%. The V gene's germline CDR1 is MNHEY and CDR2 SVGEGT. The CDR3 consists of 16 residues. Findings and caveats of the study: Cryopreservation partially decreased CXCR3 expression, and most assays used fresh PBMCs. Researchers report that CXCR3-positive naive cells carry more hydrophobic TRB CDR3s than CXCR3-negative naive cells.

Sequenced input: naive CXCR3+ CD8+ T cells from blood. Documented subset: CD45RO-CCR7+CD27+CD95- naive CD8+ T cells expressing CXCR3 (TNR3+). This receptor was identified in a human donor in good health. Some clones in this sample may be carry-over from other donors' samples. V gene TRBV6-2 or TRBV6-3 combines with J gene TRBJ1-5. CDR3 protein: CASSYSKLNSNQPQHF.